One and the same sample provided the 11 T cell receptor beta chains below, sequenced in a study of OX40 agonist ivuxolimab in advanced cancers. Produced via immunoSEQ multiplex PCR; TCRdb's table is partial and in-frame only. The sample includes about 79,000 clones, about 92% of them seen just once. The sample here was CD4+ or CD8+ T cells sorted from blood, taken in a trial of the OX40 agonist ivuxolimab. The receptors shown here come from an adult with an advanced solid tumor such as melanoma, head and neck, liver or kidney cancer.

V is TRBV18 and J is TRBJ2-2, with TRBD2 matching 9 bases. With 3 bases clipped from V and 4 bases from J, the junction kept 6 bases outside the gene matches. Germline V gives CDR1 KGHSH, CDR2 LQKENI. The CDR3 is 16 amino acids. The CDR3 DNA is TGTGCCAGCTCACCGGAACTAGCGGGCGGCACCGGGGAGCTGTTTTTT. It translates to CASSPELAGGTGELFF.

This clone is a singleton in its sample. The genes are TRBV7-3 and TRBJ2-2; no definite D call. The CDR3 totals 14 residues. Germline values: CDR1 SGHTA, CDR2 FQGTGA. V lost 4 bases, J lost 4 bases, and 10 bases lay in between. The CDR3 loop reads CASSWSGATGELFF. The CDR3 region has the DNA TGTGCCAGCAGCTGGTCCGGCGCCACCGGGGAGCTGTTTTTT.

In DNA, the CDR3 is TGTGCCAGCAGCTTATGGCAGGATACTAACTATGGCTACACCTTC. It yields the protein CASSLWQDTNYGYTF. The chain recombines TRBV7-8 with TRBJ1-2; no clear D gene. Looked up from germline, CDR1 is SGHVS and CDR2 is FQNEAQ. V lost 2 bases, J lost 0 bases, and 10 bases lay in between. The CDR3 has 15 residues.

This chain links TRBV2 with TRBJ2-7; D possibly corresponds to TRBD2 (5 bases). V was pared by 4 bases and J by 0 bases, with 10 bases between. The germline V gene encodes CDR1 SNHLY and CDR2 FYNNEI. The CDR3 sequence is 14 residues long. The CDR3 loop reads CASSGAGYSYEQYF. DNA for the CDR3: TGTGCCAGCAGTGGCGCGGGTTACTCCTACGAGCAGTACTTC. Complete variable domain (other parts from reference TRBV2 and TRBJ2-7): EPEVTQTPSHQVTQMGQEVILRCVPISNHLYFYWYRQILGQKVEFLVSFYNNEISEKSEIFDDQFSVERPDGSNFTLKIRSTKLEDSAMYFCASSGAGYSYEQYFGPGTRLTVT.

This chain links TRBV7-2 with TRBJ1-1; D not certain. CDR1 SGHTA and CDR2 FQGNSA come from the germline V gene. This CDR3 is built from 14 residues. The V end was cut by 4 bases, the J end by 2 bases, with 11 bases between. In nucleotides, the CDR3 is TGTGCCAGCAGCTCGAAGGGAGTTAACACTGAAGCTTTCTTT. Amino acid sequence: CASSSKGVNTEAFF.

V usage is TRBV29-1 and J usage is TRBJ1-1; unclear D gene. Germline CDR1 reads SQVTM; CDR2 reads ANQGSEA. Deletions cut 0 bases from V and 0 bases from J, with 11 bases between. This CDR3 has 15 amino acids. CDR3 coding DNA: TGCAGCGTTGAAGAACAGCTGGGGATGAACACTGAAGCTTTCTTT. Translating it yields CSVEEQLGMNTEAFF.

This chain links TRBV6-1 with TRBJ1-6; TRBD1 is a possible D gene (5 bases). The CDR3 runs to 12 residues. CDR1 is MNHNS and CDR2 is SASEGT in the germline V gene. Trimming stripped 4 bases from V and 14 bases from J, with 12 bases between. The CDR3 loop reads CASSVKSDTLHF. For the CDR3, the DNA is TGTGCCAGCAGTGTAAAATCGGACACCCTCCACTTT.

The chain carries TRBV6-1 and TRBJ2-1; tentative D call: TRBD2 (5 bases). CDR1 and CDR2 (germline): MNHNS, SASEGT. The CDR3 consists of 17 residues. Trimming took off 0 bases at V and 9 bases at J, with 21 bases between the two ends. Here the CDR3 DNA reads TGTGCCAGCAGTGAAGCGCTTCGGCCTAGCCCGTCCGTTGAGCAGTTCTTC. It encodes CASSEALRPSPSVEQFF.

The chain has TRBV6-1 and TRBJ2-6; 8 bases are a match to TRBD1. The J segment lost 2 bases and the V segment lost 8 bases, leaving 5 bases of the junction unmatched. This CDR3 region has 15 residues. CDR1 is MNHNS and CDR2 is SASEGT in the germline V gene. The CDR3 loop is CASVLTGAGANVLTF. CDR3 nucleotides: TGTGCCAGCGTCTTGACAGGGGCTGGGGCCAACGTCCTGACTTTC.

V and J are TRBV6-5 and TRBJ1-1; 8 positions agree with TRBD1. V gave up 5 bases and J gave up 0 bases; unmatched junction bases: 2. CDR3 length equals 14 residues. The germline CDR1 and CDR2 sequences are MNHEY and SVGAGI. CDR3 protein: CASSRTGLNTEAFF. DNA of the CDR3: TGTGCCAGCAGTAGGACAGGGTTGAACACTGAAGCTTTCTTT.

The genes are TRBV9 and TRBJ2-1; D is ambiguous. The CDR3 covers 13 residues. V shed 0 bases and J shed 5 bases, with 6 bases lying between them. Germline V gives CDR1 SGDLS, CDR2 YYNGEE. CDR3 nucleotide sequence: TGTGCCAGCAGCGTAGATACAGACAATGAGCAGTTCTTC. As protein: CASSVDTDNEQFF.